This T cell receptor (beta chain) was sequenced in a study of blood T cell repertoires in COVID-19. On the study more broadly: Sites across the United States, Italy and Spain contributed samples from acute and convalescent COVID-19. Sources were T cells, B-cell-depleted T cells, or PBMCs; the material itself was cDNA or gDNA.

Per the authors' pipeline: Cell counts per sample came from amplifying reference gene primers. Only in-frame clones appear in the TCRdb table, and some are missing; sequencing was by immunoSEQ multiplex PCR. For V, J and clone size, that table is used; D and trimming come from the DNA. Altogether over 75,000 clones are present, about 79% being singletons, with the ten largest covering roughly 15%. The germline gives CDR1 SGHAT, CDR2 FQNNGV. CDR3 length equals 15 residues. The V gene end was trimmed by 4 bases and the J gene end by 1 base; junction bases not matched to a gene: 4. Sequenced material: peripheral blood. V gene TRBV11-2 combines with J gene TRBJ1-1; TRBD1 matches at 9 bases. The sequence came from a human donor in a cohort sampled during active COVID-19. The CDR3 DNA reads TGTGCCAGCAGCTCAGGACAGGGGAAGAACACTGAAGCTTTCTTT. This translates into CASSSGQGKNTEAFF. Full variable domain (outside the CDR3, taken from reference TRBV11-2 and TRBJ1-1): EAGVAQSPRYKIIEKRQSVAFWCNPISGHATLYWYQQILGQGPKLLIQFQNNGVVDDSQLPKDRFSAERLKGVDSTLKIQPAKLEDSAVYLCASSSGQGKNTEAFFGQGTRLTVV.